The rows below give T cell receptor beta chains drawn from one sample of a study of OX40 agonist ivuxolimab in advanced cancers. Profiling relied on immunoSEQ multiplex PCR, and the TCRdb table lists in-frame clones only, not all of them. The table lists 73,000 or so clones, about 94% of them singletons, with around 0.46% in the top ten. The sequenced sample was CD4+ or CD8+ T cells sorted from blood, obtained in a trial of the OX40 agonist ivuxolimab. The receptors originated from an adult with an advanced solid tumor such as melanoma, head and neck, liver or kidney cancer. Each CDR3 is given with its conserved first and last residue. The order of the fields is D gene, V gene, clone size, J gene, CDR3 protein, CDR3 DNA. A D gene is named only where the DNA matches it firmly. Part of the rows lack a size; the others show once, few, many or a class for expanded clones.

D gene: TRBD2; V gene: TRBV5-1; clone size: -; J gene: TRBJ2-5; CDR3 protein: CASSLVGTSGRLQETQYF; CDR3 DNA: TGCGCCAGCAGCTTGGTGGGGACTAGCGGGAGACTCCAAGAGACCCAGTACTTC
D gene: -; V gene: TRBV6-5; clone size: -; J gene: TRBJ2-7; CDR3 protein: CASSPLRASYEQYF; CDR3 DNA: TGTGCCAGCAGCCCCCTCCGGGCCTCCTACGAGCAGTACTTC
D gene: -; V gene: TRBV18; clone size: -; J gene: TRBJ1-1; CDR3 protein: CASSDRYSDPEAFF; CDR3 DNA: TGTGCCAGCTCCGACCGTTACAGTGACCCTGAAGCTTTCTTT
D gene: -; V gene: TRBV5-1; clone size: -; J gene: TRBJ2-1; CDR3 protein: CASSFGETYNEQFF; CDR3 DNA: TGCGCCAGCAGCTTTGGCGAGACCTACAATGAGCAGTTCTTC
D gene: -; V gene: TRBV6-5; clone size: once; J gene: TRBJ1-6; CDR3 protein: CASTQASNSPLHF; CDR3 DNA: TGTGCCAGCACCCAAGCTTCCAATTCACCCCTCCACTTT
D gene: TRBD1; V gene: TRBV14; clone size: -; J gene: TRBJ1-1; CDR3 protein: CASSRQGNTEAFF; CDR3 DNA: TGTGCCAGCAGTCGACAGGGGAACACTGAAGCTTTCTTT
D gene: -; V gene: TRBV19; clone size: -; J gene: TRBJ2-1; CDR3 protein: CASRAPGVHNEQFF; CDR3 DNA: TGTGCCAGTAGGGCCCCGGGAGTCCACAATGAGCAGTTCTTC
D gene: TRBD2; V gene: TRBV30; clone size: -; J gene: TRBJ2-3; CDR3 protein: CAWSGGGSRDTQYF; CDR3 DNA: TGTGCCTGGAGTGGAGGCGGGAGTAGAGATACGCAGTATTTT
D gene: TRBD2; V gene: TRBV7-2; clone size: once; J gene: TRBJ2-1; CDR3 protein: CASSLASGRGWNEQFF; CDR3 DNA: TGTGCCAGCAGCCTAGCTAGCGGGAGGGGATGGAATGAGCAGTTCTTC
D gene: TRBD1; V gene: TRBV28; clone size: -; J gene: TRBJ1-4; CDR3 protein: CASSPPTGGNEKLFF; CDR3 DNA: TGTGCCAGCAGTCCGCCGACAGGGGGGAATGAAAAACTGTTTTTT
D gene: -; V gene: TRBV5-1; clone size: -; J gene: TRBJ2-1; CDR3 protein: CASAGLLYNEQFF; CDR3 DNA: TGCGCCAGCGCGGGACTTTTATACAATGAGCAGTTCTTC
D gene: -; V gene: TRBV18; clone size: -; J gene: TRBJ1-3; CDR3 protein: CASSRELSGNTIYF; CDR3 DNA: TGTGCCAGCTCGAGGGAACTCTCTGGAAACACCATATATTTT
D gene: -; V gene: TRBV5-1; clone size: -; J gene: TRBJ2-5; CDR3 protein: CASSVDRLETQYF; CDR3 DNA: TGCGCCAGCAGCGTGGACAGACTAGAGACCCAGTACTTC
D gene: TRBD2; V gene: TRBV6-5; clone size: -; J gene: TRBJ2-3; CDR3 protein: CASSSQGAGDGDTQYF; CDR3 DNA: TGTGCCAGCAGTTCCCAGGGAGCGGGAGATGGAGATACGCAGTATTTT
D gene: -; V gene: TRBV14; clone size: -; J gene: TRBJ2-2; CDR3 protein: CASSQVYTGELFF; CDR3 DNA: TGTGCCAGCAGCCAAGTCTACACCGGGGAGCTGTTTTTT
D gene: -; V gene: TRBV6-4; clone size: -; J gene: TRBJ1-2; CDR3 protein: CASSEQGYGYTF; CDR3 DNA: TGTGCCAGCAGTGAACAGGGATATGGCTACACCTTC
D gene: -; V gene: TRBV18; clone size: -; J gene: TRBJ2-2; CDR3 protein: CASSPTGRGTGELFF; CDR3 DNA: TGTGCCAGCTCACCTACGGGACGCGGCACCGGGGAGCTGTTTTTT
D gene: TRBD1; V gene: TRBV5-4; clone size: once; J gene: TRBJ1-1; CDR3 protein: CASSWDRGNTEAFF; CDR3 DNA: TGTGCCAGCAGCTGGGACAGGGGGAACACTGAAGCTTTCTTT
D gene: -; V gene: TRBV29-1; clone size: -; J gene: TRBJ2-5; CDR3 protein: CSPRPLVGETQYF; CDR3 DNA: TGCAGCCCACGCCCCTTAGTCGGGGAGACCCAGTACTTC
D gene: TRBD2; V gene: TRBV10-2; clone size: -; J gene: TRBJ2-5; CDR3 protein: CASSEAIASGREETQYF; CDR3 DNA: TGCGCCAGCAGTGAGGCGATAGCTAGCGGGAGGGAGGAGACCCAGTACTTC
D gene: TRBD1; V gene: TRBV19; clone size: -; J gene: TRBJ2-7; CDR3 protein: CASTQGVQGATYEQYF; CDR3 DNA: TGTGCCAGTACCCAGGGGGTACAGGGGGCTACCTACGAGCAGTACTTC
D gene: -; V gene: TRBV19; clone size: once; J gene: TRBJ2-3; CDR3 protein: CASSIIKGVTDTQYF; CDR3 DNA: TGTGCCAGTAGTATTATTAAGGGGGTCACAGATACGCAGTATTTT
D gene: -; V gene: TRBV6-1; clone size: -; J gene: TRBJ1-1; CDR3 protein: CASSPWVGDAEAFF; CDR3 DNA: TGTGCCAGCAGTCCCTGGGTAGGGGATGCTGAAGCTTTCTTT
D gene: -; V gene: TRBV11-3; clone size: -; J gene: TRBJ2-4; CDR3 protein: CASRGGGGNIQYF; CDR3 DNA: TGTGCCAGCCGGGGAGGAGGGGGAAACATTCAGTACTTC
D gene: -; V gene: TRBV5-1; clone size: once; J gene: TRBJ2-7; CDR3 protein: CASSLASSSYEQYF; CDR3 DNA: TGCGCCAGCAGCTTGGCCTCGAGCTCCTACGAGCAGTACTTC
D gene: -; V gene: TRBV2; clone size: -; J gene: TRBJ1-5; CDR3 protein: CASSTDSGQPQHF; CDR3 DNA: TGTGCCAGCAGTACGGACTCGGGTCAGCCCCAGCATTTT
D gene: -; V gene: TRBV5-1; clone size: once; J gene: TRBJ2-7; CDR3 protein: CASSLRDSDYEQYF; CDR3 DNA: TGCGCCAGCAGCTTGAGGGACTCAGACTACGAGCAGTACTTC
D gene: TRBD1; V gene: TRBV7-6; clone size: -; J gene: TRBJ2-7; CDR3 protein: CASSLGGTGTYEQYF; CDR3 DNA: TGTGCCAGCAGCTTAGGTGGGACAGGCACCTACGAGCAGTACTTC
D gene: -; V gene: TRBV2; clone size: -; J gene: TRBJ2-7; CDR3 protein: CASAMGPFTYEQYF; CDR3 DNA: TGTGCCAGCGCTATGGGGCCGTTTACCTACGAGCAGTACTTC
D gene: -; V gene: TRBV27; clone size: -; J gene: TRBJ2-2; CDR3 protein: CASSPHSTGELFF; CDR3 DNA: TGTGCCAGCAGTCCCCACAGCACCGGGGAGCTGTTTTTT
D gene: -; V gene: TRBV6-1; clone size: -; J gene: TRBJ1-1; CDR3 protein: CASSEIQGSVSEAFF; CDR3 DNA: TGTGCCAGCAGTGAGATCCAGGGTTCGGTATCTGAAGCTTTCTTT
D gene: TRBD2; V gene: TRBV7-9; clone size: -; J gene: TRBJ2-1; CDR3 protein: CASSLRGGPSYNEQFF; CDR3 DNA: TGTGCCAGCAGCTTACGGGGGGGCCCATCCTACAATGAGCAGTTCTTC
D gene: -; V gene: TRBV7-6; clone size: -; J gene: TRBJ2-5; CDR3 protein: CASSPDPKQSETQYF; CDR3 DNA: TGTGCCAGCAGCCCAGACCCAAAACAATCTGAGACCCAGTACTTC
D gene: -; V gene: TRBV20-1; clone size: -; J gene: TRBJ1-2; CDR3 protein: CSARDGFGYTF; CDR3 DNA: TGCAGTGCCAGGGACGGCTTTGGCTACACCTTC
D gene: -; V gene: TRBV4-3; clone size: -; J gene: TRBJ1-1; CDR3 protein: CASSHLHRNTEAFF; CDR3 DNA: TGCGCCAGCAGCCACCTCCACAGGAACACTGAAGCTTTCTTT
D gene: -; V gene: TRBV4-1; clone size: -; J gene: TRBJ1-3; CDR3 protein: CASSQELRGSGNTIYF; CDR3 DNA: TGCGCCAGCAGCCAAGAATTACGGGGCTCCGGAAACACCATATATTTT
D gene: TRBD2; V gene: TRBV4-3; clone size: -; J gene: TRBJ2-1; CDR3 protein: CASSPGTSGSAYEQFF; CDR3 DNA: TGCGCCAGCAGCCCAGGGACTAGCGGGAGTGCCTATGAGCAGTTCTTC
D gene: -; V gene: TRBV7-2; clone size: -; J gene: TRBJ2-7; CDR3 protein: CASSLRVYEQYF; CDR3 DNA: TGTGCCAGCAGCTTAAGAGTCTACGAGCAGTACTTC
D gene: -; V gene: TRBV14; clone size: -; J gene: TRBJ1-1; CDR3 protein: CASSQNRLTSSEAFF; CDR3 DNA: TGTGCCAGCAGCCAGAATAGGCTCACGTCATCTGAAGCTTTCTTT
D gene: -; V gene: TRBV19; clone size: -; J gene: TRBJ1-1; CDR3 protein: CASSTDPTVEAFF; CDR3 DNA: TGTGCCAGTAGTACGGACCCAACAGTAGAAGCTTTCTTT
D gene: TRBD1; V gene: TRBV4-1; clone size: -; J gene: TRBJ1-5; CDR3 protein: CASSQWDSSNQPQHF; CDR3 DNA: TGCGCCAGCAGCCAGTGGGACAGCAGCAATCAGCCCCAGCATTTT
D gene: TRBD2; V gene: TRBV11-2; clone size: -; J gene: TRBJ2-2; CDR3 protein: CASSRGGGNTGELFF; CDR3 DNA: TGTGCCAGCAGCCGGGGGGGAGGCAACACCGGGGAGCTGTTTTTT
D gene: -; V gene: TRBV18; clone size: -; J gene: TRBJ2-1; CDR3 protein: CASSLRDPTYNEQFF; CDR3 DNA: TGTGCCAGCTCTCTACGGGACCCTACATACAATGAGCAGTTCTTC
D gene: TRBD2; V gene: TRBV7-2; clone size: -; J gene: TRBJ2-7; CDR3 protein: CASSPGLAGVYEQYF; CDR3 DNA: TGTGCCAGCAGCCCGGGACTAGCGGGCGTCTACGAGCAGTACTTC
D gene: TRBD2; V gene: TRBV7-8; clone size: -; J gene: TRBJ2-2; CDR3 protein: CASSGGVAGVIRELFF; CDR3 DNA: TGTGCCAGCAGCGGGGGGGTAGCGGGAGTCATTAGGGAGCTGTTTTTT
D gene: -; V gene: TRBV5-1; clone size: -; J gene: TRBJ1-1; CDR3 protein: CASSLNRIGGMSTEAFF; CDR3 DNA: TGCGCCAGCAGCTTGAATAGGATCGGGGGGATGAGTACTGAAGCTTTCTTT
D gene: -; V gene: TRBV9; clone size: -; J gene: TRBJ1-2; CDR3 protein: CASSVVSGLSNYGYTF; CDR3 DNA: TGTGCCAGCAGCGTAGTTTCTGGGTTGAGTAACTATGGCTACACCTTC
D gene: -; V gene: TRBV11-1; clone size: -; J gene: TRBJ2-5; CDR3 protein: CASSQTSLRETQYF; CDR3 DNA: TGTGCCAGCAGCCAAACTAGCCTGCGGGAGACCCAGTACTTC
D gene: -; V gene: TRBV7-6; clone size: once; J gene: TRBJ1-5; CDR3 protein: CASSLGTGSQNQPQHF; CDR3 DNA: TGTGCCAGCAGCTTAGGCACAGGGAGCCAGAATCAGCCCCAGCATTTT
D gene: -; V gene: TRBV19; clone size: -; J gene: TRBJ2-4; CDR3 protein: CASSMGGVNIQYF; CDR3 DNA: TGTGCCAGTAGTATGGGGGGCGTAAACATTCAGTACTTC
D gene: TRBD2; V gene: TRBV9; clone size: -; J gene: TRBJ2-1; CDR3 protein: CASMASGRVNEQFF; CDR3 DNA: TGTGCCAGCATGGCTAGCGGGAGGGTAAATGAGCAGTTCTTC
D gene: TRBD2; V gene: TRBV5-6; clone size: -; J gene: TRBJ2-3; CDR3 protein: CASSQLAGGHHSTDTQYF; CDR3 DNA: TGTGCCAGCAGTCAGCTAGCGGGAGGACACCACAGCACAGATACGCAGTATTTT
D gene: TRBD2; V gene: TRBV5-5; clone size: -; J gene: TRBJ2-1; CDR3 protein: CASSWGEAGAEQFF; CDR3 DNA: TGTGCCAGCAGCTGGGGGGAAGCGGGAGCTGAGCAGTTCTTC